The clone carrying this T cell receptor (beta chain) was seen a single time. Its antigen is unidentified. In each case, RNA was isolated and then reverse transcribed into cDNA as the sequencing template. Sequencing was performed with immunoSEQ multiplex PCR; in TCRdb, only in-frame clones are kept and a portion is missing. The top ten hold 7.5% to 9% of the sample, which has 95,000 to 110,000 clones, around three fifths seen once. These data come from a study of CD8+ T cells in alopecia areata. Study findings and constraints: Sequence data from scalp samples additionally include resident alphabeta T cells of normal skin. Patients shared TCRs less clearly than mice did, possibly for HLA-related reasons. The study found higher clonality in lesional than normal scalp, especially in alopecia totalis/universalis.

The CDR3 runs 15 residues. Trimming cost V 2 bases and J 5 bases, with 15 bases left between them. Germline V gene lookup returns CDR1 SGHTA and CDR2 FQGNSA. Isolation of CD4+ and CD8+ T cells from PBMCs was achieved by sorting. The receptor's source is a human donor in good health. This chain connects TRBV7-2 to TRBJ2-5; no firm D call. Sequenced input: CD4+ T cells sorted from blood. CDR3 region: CASSLFGRAPETQYF. In DNA, the CDR3 is TGTGCCAGCAGCTTATTTGGGCGAGCACCGGAGACCCAGTACTTC. Complete variable domain (other parts from reference TRBV7-2 and TRBJ2-5): GAGVSQSPSNKVTEKGKDVELRCDPISGHTALYWYRQSLGQGLEFLIYFQGNSAPDKSGLPSDRFSAERTGGSVSTLTIQRTQQEDSAVYLCASSLFGRAPETQYFGPGTRLLVL.